This paragraph covers one TCR beta chain sequence. The sample is drawn from a study of blood T cell repertoires in COVID-19. About the study: Some COVID-19 samples were acute and others convalescent; all came from the United States, Italy and Spain. T cells, B-cell-depleted T cells, or PBMCs supplied cDNA or gDNA.

The junction had 5 bases not matched to a gene; V was cut back by 8 bases and J by 4 bases. The germline CDR1 and CDR2 sequences are SGHAT and FQNNGV. This CDR3 comprises 14 residues. In the original workflow: Amplified reference gene primers provided the basis for estimating nucleated cell counts. Profiled with immunoSEQ multiplex PCR; TCRdb holds only in-frame clones, not every one. The DNA was the basis for D and trimming; V, J and clone size are from that table. The sample lists more than 25,000 clones, roughly nine tenths occurring once. Sequencing was carried out using peripheral blood. The rearrangement links TRBV11-2 to TRBJ2-7, with TRBD2 identical over 13 bases. This clonotype was sampled from a man in his 60s with active COVID-19. The DNA of the CDR3 is TGTGCCAGCGAGGGACTAGCGGGGCCGTACGAGCAGTACTTC. This sequence encodes CASEGLAGPYEQYF.